These 22 T cell receptor beta chains were all obtained from the same sample, sequenced in a study of regulatory T cells in long-lasting Graves disease. Time point reported: newly diagnosed GD, antithyroid drugs for less than 3 months. PBMC RNA served as the TCR library source. The authors built TCR beta libraries using iRepertoire HTBI primers and Arm-PCR of CDR3 regions. In TCRdb, the multiplex PCR reads were re-called with MiXCR into one record per CDR3 protein. The table records more than 400,000 distinct CDR3 sequences, 16% of them present only once. These data are also associated with another study on T cells in Graves' hyperthyroidism and ophthalmopathy.

Sequenced here: peripheral blood mononuclear cells (PBMCs), sampled at new diagnosis, from a patient treated with antithyroid drugs. Receptor source: a middle-aged man with Graves disease.

This clonotype was counted ten times or more. The rearrangement joins TRBV28 to TRBJ1-1; 10 nucleotides line up with TRBD1. The CDR3 consists of 17 residues. Germline V gene data show CDR1 as MDHEN and CDR2 as SYDVKM. The J segment lost 1 base and the V segment lost 5 bases, leaving 10 bases of the junction unmatched. The CDR3 spells CASSRTGTGARNTEAFF. As DNA, the CDR3 is TGTGCCAGCAGTCGAACCGGGACAGGGGCCAGGAACACTGAAGCTTTCTTT. The full variable domain, completed using reference TRBV28 and TRBJ1-1, is DVKVTQSSRYLVKRTGEKVFLECVQDMDHENMFWYRQDPGLGLRLIYFSYDVKMKEKGDIPEGYSVSREKKERFSLILESASTNQTSMYLCASSRTGTGARNTEAFFGQGTRLTVV.

The V gene is TRBV6-1, the J gene TRBJ2-7; tentatively, D is TRBD1 or TRBD2 (6 bases each). The CDR3 runs to 14 residues. V lost 6 bases, J lost 2 bases, and 14 bases lay in between. CDR1 and CDR2 (germline): MNHNS, SASEGT. This CDR3 is CASRGGGGPYEQYF. The CDR3 DNA follows: TGTGCCAGCAGGGGTGGAGGGGGTCCCTACGAGCAGTACTTC.

This clonotype was detected ten times or more. This sequence joins TRBV5-1 and TRBJ2-2; 8 bases match TRBD2. The junction had 2 bases not matched to a gene; V was cut back by 7 bases and J by 3 bases. The CDR3 sequence is 13 residues long. Germline V CDR1 and CDR2: SGHRS, YFSETQ. The CDR3 DNA reads TGCGCCAGCCGGGGGGGCGACACCGGGGAGCTGTTTTTT. Protein sequence: CASRGGDTGELFF.

Of note for this clonotype: A clone one base away is much larger, so this may be a read error. This chain uses TRBV6-2 or TRBV6-3 with TRBJ1-2, with D perhaps TRBD1 (5 bases). V was pared by 0 bases and J by 4 bases, with 12 bases between. CDR1 MNHEY and CDR2 SVGEGT come from the germline V gene. The CDR3 extends over 15 amino acids. This CDR3 is CASSYSQRGSYGYTF. The CDR3 bases are TGTGCCAGCAGTTACTCCCAAAGGGGAAGCTATGGCTACACCTTC.

This clonotype was seen ten or more times. V is TRBV18 and J is TRBJ2-7; D assignment may be TRBD1 or TRBD2 (7 bases each). Trimming removed 5 bases at V and 7 bases at J, with 18 bases between. Per germline, CDR1 KGHSH and CDR2 LQKENI. CDR3 length: 14 residues. CDR3 loop: CASSNYRGAGEQYF. CDR3 sequence (DNA): TGTGCCAGCTCAAATTACAGGGGAGCGGGGGAGCAGTACTTC.

This clonotype was detected many times. The J gene is TRBJ1-4, the V gene TRBV28; D gene unclear. This CDR3 is built from 14 residues. CDR1 and CDR2 (germline): MDHEN, SYDVKM. The V and J ends lost 8 bases and 2 bases respectively, with 12 bases between them. The DNA for the CDR3 is TGTGCCAGCTCCCTTGGAGGGACTAATGAAAAACTGTTTTTT. Residues: CASSLGGTNEKLFF.

This clonotype was recorded at least ten times. The chain employs TRBV20-1 and TRBJ2-4; TRBD2 might be the D (6 bases). The CDR3 sequence is 14 residues long. Germline V gives CDR1 DFQATT, CDR2 SNEGSKA (reference sequence). Trimming pared 6 bases from V and 7 bases from J, leaving 19 bases between. In DNA form, the CDR3 reads TGCAGTGCCCTCGGGACTGCCAAAGGGAACATTCAGTACTTC. It translates to CSALGTAKGNIQYF.

This clonotype was counted many times. The chain links TRBV7-2 to TRBJ2-1; the D gene is possibly TRBD1 (6 bases). Per the germline V gene, CDR1 is SGHTA and CDR2 is FQGNSA. This CDR3 spans 14 amino acids. The ends were cut back, 2 bases at V and 9 bases at J, with 14 bases in the middle. DNA of the CDR3: TGTGCCAGCAGCTTAATTACAGGCAGGGGTGAGCAGTTCTTC. Amino acid sequence: CASSLITGRGEQFF.

This clonotype was seen at least ten times. This sequence joins TRBV18 and TRBJ1-2; D perhaps matches TRBD1 (5 bases). V gave up 5 bases and J gave up 3 bases, with 13 bases separating them. Germline CDR1 and CDR2: KGHSH and LQKENI. CDR3 length: 14 residues. CDR3 sequence reads: CASSRSGQDYGYTF. DNA for the CDR3: TGTGCCAGCTCAAGGTCAGGACAAGACTATGGCTACACCTTC. Complete variable domain (other parts from reference TRBV18 and TRBJ1-2): NAGVMQNPRHLVRRRGQEARLRCSPMKGHSHVYWYRQLPEEGLKFMVYLQKENIIDESGMPKERFSAEFPKEGPSILRIQQVVRGDSAAYFCASSRSGQDYGYTFGSGTRLTVV.

The chain combines TRBV11-2 with TRBJ2-2; the match to TRBD2 covers 10 bases. Germline assignment: CDR1 SGHAT and CDR2 FQNNGV. The CDR3 is 16 amino acids. V shed 1 base, J shed 6 bases, and the junction held 5 bases outside the gene matches. CDR3: CASSLASGSTSGELFF. The CDR3 DNA follows: TGTGCCAGCAGCTTAGCTAGCGGGAGTACATCCGGGGAGCTGTTTTTT.

This clonotype has ten or more counts. The chain links TRBV18 to TRBJ1-2; 7 bases are a match to TRBD1. The J segment lost 4 bases and the V segment lost 5 bases, leaving 10 bases of the junction unmatched. This CDR3 contains 15 residues. Germline loops: CDR1 KGHSH, CDR2 LQKENI. The CDR3 is CASSETRDSTYGYTF. The CDR3 region has the DNA TGTGCCAGCTCAGAAACCCGGGACAGCACCTATGGCTACACCTTC.

The table lists this clonotype with many counts. The chain is built from TRBV2 and TRBJ2-5; TRBD2 is a possible D gene (6 bases). The CDR3 covers 16 residues. V dropped 7 bases and J dropped 2 bases, with 20 bases sitting between them. Germline V lookup: CDR1 SNHLY, CDR2 FYNNEI. CDR3 nucleotide sequence: TGTGCCAGCAAAGGGCTAAGGTCTCGGGGGCAAGAGACCCAGTACTTC. Translated: CASKGLRSRGQETQYF.

With respect to this clonotype: A far larger clone is one base from this, pointing to a likely read error. The chain joins TRBV6-2 or TRBV6-3 to TRBJ2-1, with a possible D match to TRBD2 (6 bases). Germline V gives CDR1 MNHEY, CDR2 SVGEGT. This CDR3 is 15 amino acids long. Between the trimmed V and J ends, which lost 5 bases and 10 bases, there was a span of 21 bases. This CDR3 reads CASSEFGGISYEQFF. For the CDR3, the DNA is TGTGCCAGCAGTGAATTTGGAGGGATCTCCTACGAGCAGTTCTTC.

This clonotype has just one count. This could be a read error, since a much larger clone is one nucleotide away. CDR3 protein: CAWSHAGSYEQYF. Written as DNA, the CDR3 is TGTGCCTGGAGTCACGCAGGGTCCTACGAGCAGTACTTC. V usage is TRBV30 and J usage is TRBJ2-7; maybe TRBD1 (5 bases). CDR1 and CDR2 (germline): GTSNPN, SVGIG (reference sequence). The CDR3 contains 13 residues. V was trimmed by 2 bases and J by 1 base, leaving 9 bases between them.

In this sample, this clonotype turned up a few times. The chain recombines TRBV20-1 with TRBJ2-1; no clear D. Germline loops: CDR1 DFQATT, CDR2 SNEGSKA (reference sequence). The V end lost 6 bases, the J end lost 1 base, and 13 bases lay between the germline ends. CDR3 length equals 14 residues. The DNA of the CDR3 is TGCAGTGCGTCCCCCCTCGGGTCCTACAATGAGCAGTTCTTC. Translation: CSASPLGSYNEQFF.

This clonotype was observed a handful of times. This chain joins TRBV20-1 and TRBJ2-5; D not resolved. The CDR3 contains 14 residues. Per germline, CDR1 DFQATT and CDR2 SNEGSKA (reference sequence). V was cut by 1 base and J by 5 bases, with 14 bases left in between. The CDR3: CSARGTAGVETQYF. CDR3 bases: TGCAGTGCTAGAGGAACAGCTGGGGTGGAGACCCAGTACTTC.

The CDR3 loop is CASSSGGTSGSGNEQFF. The CDR3 nucleotides read TGCGCCAGCAGCTCTGGCGGGACTAGCGGGAGTGGCAATGAGCAGTTCTTC. The V gene is TRBV5-1, the J gene TRBJ2-1; TRBD2 matches at 14 bases. The CDR3 totals 17 residues. The V segment lost 3 bases and the J segment 6 bases; nucleotides outside the gene matches: 8. Germline CDR1 reads SGHRS; CDR2 reads YFSETQ.

Many counts were recorded for this clonotype. The chain is built from TRBV7-2 and TRBJ2-7; perhaps TRBD2 as D (5 bases). The germline gives CDR1 SGHTA, CDR2 FQGNSA. This CDR3 contains 13 residues. The V and J ends lost 5 bases and 4 bases respectively, with 12 bases between them. CDR3 sequence (DNA): TGTGCCAGCAGCCCCCCCGGGGTTTACGAGCAGTACTTC. It codes for CASSPPGVYEQYF.

This clonotype has a count of ten or more. V gene TRBV12-3 or TRBV12-4 combines with J gene TRBJ2-7; 8 bases are a match to TRBD1. Unmatched junction bases numbered 8, after V lost 7 bases and J lost 3 bases. The CDR3 consists of 14 residues. CDR3: CASTRTGSVYEQYF. The CDR3, as DNA: TGTGCCAGCACCCGGACAGGGTCTGTCTACGAGCAGTACTTC.

The sample holds many counts of this clonotype. This chain connects TRBV5-1 to TRBJ2-3; D not resolved. Germline lookup yields CDR1 SGHRS and CDR2 YFSETQ. This CDR3 is built from 12 residues. Between the trimmed V and J ends, which lost 4 bases and 2 bases, there was a span of 5 bases. The CDR3 DNA reads as TGCGCCAGCAGCCTCTACACAGATACGCAGTATTTT. Translation gives CASSLYTDTQYF.

This clonotype has a count of ten or more. This sequence joins TRBV5-1 and TRBJ1-2; D gene unclear. Germline V gives CDR1 SGHRS, CDR2 YFSETQ. This CDR3 contains 12 residues. V dropped 1 base and J dropped 7 bases, with 8 bases sitting between them. The DNA for the CDR3 is TGCGCCAGCAGCTTGCCGGGGAGTGGCTACACCTTC. Translated, it gives CASSLPGSGYTF.

The V and J genes are TRBV10-3 and TRBJ2-1, with D possibly matching TRBD1 (5 bases). The tail of the sequence fits TRBJ2-5 better, so the J call may be wrong. Per the germline V gene, CDR1 is ENHRY and CDR2 is SYGVKD. CDR3 length: 14 amino acids. The CDR3 bases are TGTGCCAGCAGCCCCCAGGGTAACCAAGAGACCCAGTACTTC. Translating it yields CASSPQGNQETQYF.